Shown below are 27 T cell receptor beta chains from a single sample sequenced in a study of cytomegalovirus exposure and HLA in healthy donors. Here immunoSEQ multiplex PCR was the method, and the copy in TCRdb shows in-frame clones only, minus some. The data show a few hundred thousand clones, over 75% seen once. The sample comprised PBMCs. Receptors were obtained from a man aged 25-40 years in good health and CMV-seronegative.

The chain links TRBV10-3 to TRBJ2-3; 7 bases are shared with TRBD2. The CDR3 runs 15 residues. The V gene's germline CDR1 is ENHRY and CDR2 SYGVKD. Germline trimming cut 4 bases from V and 2 bases from J; bases unmatched to any gene: 6. CDR3 nucleotide sequence: TGTGCCATCAGTGTTTGGGCGGGGGTCACAGATACGCAGTATTTT. This gives the protein CAISVWAGVTDTQYF.

This clone was seen a few times. The V call is TRBV7-2, the J call TRBJ2-1, with 7 bases matching TRBD2. CDR1 is SGHTA, CDR2 FQGNSA, per germline. CDR3 length: 15 residues. Trimming at V came to 3 bases and at J to 5 bases, leaving 7 bases not matched to a gene. This chain's CDR3 is CASSFKTSPNNEQFF. In DNA, the CDR3 is TGTGCCAGCAGCTTTAAGACTAGCCCCAACAATGAGCAGTTCTTC. Full variable domain (remainder filled in from reference TRBV7-2 and TRBJ2-1): GAGVSQSPSNKVTEKGKDVELRCDPISGHTALYWYRQSLGQGLEFLIYFQGNSAPDKSGLPSDRFSAERTGGSVSTLTIQRTQQEDSAVYLCASSFKTSPNNEQFFGPGTRLTVL.

This chain joins TRBV11-2 and TRBJ2-7; no clear D gene. Trimming shortened V by 6 bases and J by 2 bases, and 11 bases separated the two germline ends. Germline CDR1 is SGHAT and CDR2 is FQNNGV. The length of the CDR3 is 13 residues. The DNA of the CDR3 is TGTGCCAGCAGTTCCCCCGTAACCTACGAGCAGTACTTC. Its protein product is CASSSPVTYEQYF.

The genes are TRBV10-1 and TRBJ2-5; 7 bases agree with TRBD1. Germline V gene data show CDR1 as WNHNN and CDR2 as SYGVQD (reference sequence). This CDR3 has 14 amino acids. V lost 6 bases and J lost 5; bases outside the gene matches: 9. The CDR3 DNA follows: TGCGCCAGCAGCCTCACAGGGGATTCGGAGACCCAGTACTTC. Translating it yields CASSLTGDSETQYF.

The chain has TRBV19 and TRBJ1-5; 7 bases fit TRBD1. The CDR3 has 15 amino acids. Trimming took 6 bases from V and 6 from J; bases not matched to a gene: 11. Germline V gene sequence: CDR1 LNHDA, CDR2 SQIVND (reference sequence). CDR3 DNA sequence: TGTGCCAGTAGCCCCACAGACAGGGTTTCTCAGCCCCAGCATTTT. Protein sequence: CASSPTDRVSQPQHF.

V gene TRBV7-9 combines with J gene TRBJ2-2; 8 nucleotides line up with TRBD2. The CDR3 has 16 amino acids. V trimming: 6 bases; J trimming: 3 bases; junction bases outside the gene matches: 9. Germline assignment: CDR1 SEHNR and CDR2 FQNEAQ (reference sequence). CDR3 amino acids: CASRTLSGGDTGELFF. DNA for the CDR3: TGTGCCAGCAGGACCCTCAGCGGGGGCGACACCGGGGAGCTGTTTTTT.

J is TRBJ2-7 and V is TRBV2, with a tentative D call TRBD1 (6 bases). The V gene's germline CDR1 is SNHLY and CDR2 FYNNEI. V was shortened by 6 bases and J by 3 bases, with 12 bases between the two germline ends. The CDR3 spans 13 residues. CDR3 amino acids: CASSFGQNYEQYF. The CDR3 DNA follows: TGTGCCAGCAGCTTCGGACAGAACTACGAGCAGTACTTC.

The chain couples TRBV14 to TRBJ2-7; weak D call: TRBD2 (6 bases). The germline V gene has CDR1 SGHDN and CDR2 FVKESK. CDR3 length equals 15 residues. Trimming removed 0 bases from V and 0 bases from J, with 9 bases in between. The CDR3 DNA reads TGTGCCAGCAGCCAAGATGGGAGGAGCTCCTACGAGCAGTACTTC. Protein sequence: CASSQDGRSSYEQYF.

This clone was recorded only once. The chain employs TRBV7-9 and TRBJ2-7; D ambiguous. The CDR3 totals 14 residues. CDR1 SEHNR and CDR2 FQNEAQ come from the germline V gene (reference sequence). The V and J ends lost 6 bases and 0 bases respectively, with 12 bases between them. The CDR3 nucleotides are TGTGCCAGCAGTAAAATCCCTAGCTCCTACGAGCAGTACTTC. This sequence encodes CASSKIPSSYEQYF.

This chain joins TRBV6-6 and TRBJ1-1; the D is unclear. Germline values: CDR1 MNHNY, CDR2 SVGAGI (reference sequence). V was cut by 6 bases and J by 3 bases, with 14 bases left in between. This CDR3 contains 14 residues. CDR3 sequence reads: CASSRPQRDTEAFF. The CDR3 nucleotides read TGTGCCAGCAGCAGACCCCAGAGGGACACTGAAGCTTTCTTT.

This chain connects TRBV15 to TRBJ2-1, with TRBD1 as a possible D gene (6 bases). Looked up from germline, CDR1 is LNHNV and CDR2 is YYDKDF (reference sequence). Trimming left V 0 bases short and J 5 bases short, with 11 bases between. The CDR3 has 15 amino acids. CDR3 region: CATSRDRGGNNEQFF. The CDR3, as DNA: TGTGCCACCAGCAGAGACCGAGGGGGAAACAATGAGCAGTTCTTC.

The chain combines TRBV5-4 with TRBJ1-2; TRBD1 might be the D (6 bases). Trimming took 1 base from V and 0 from J, leaving 10 bases between them. The germline V gene has CDR1 SGHNT and CDR2 YYREEE (reference sequence). CDR3 length: 15 amino acids. CDR3 loop: CASSLSTGPNYGYTF. CDR3 DNA: TGTGCCAGCAGCTTGTCGACAGGTCCTAACTATGGCTACACCTTC.

The chain recombines TRBV5-1 with TRBJ2-3; tentative D call: TRBD2 (6 bases). V lost 4 bases and J lost 3, with 15 bases in between. The CDR3 loop spans 15 amino acids. CDR1 and CDR2 from the germline V gene are SGHRS and YFSETQ. The CDR3 spells CASSPWGVETDTQYF. The CDR3 DNA is TGCGCCAGCAGCCCGTGGGGGGTGGAAACAGATACGCAGTATTTT. The whole variable domain, filled in from reference TRBV5-1 and TRBJ2-3, reads KAGVTQTPRYLIKTRGQQVTLSCSPISGHRSVSWYQQTPGQGLQFLFEYFSETQRNKGNFPGRFSGRQFSNSRSEMNVSTLELGDSALYLCASSPWGVETDTQYFGPGTRLTVL.

The chain couples TRBV27 to TRBJ2-1, with no clear D. CDR1 is MNHEY, CDR2 SMNVEV, per germline (reference sequence). Trimming removed 6 bases at V and 8 bases at J, with 11 bases between. This CDR3 has 12 residues. The CDR3 nucleotides are TGTGCCAGCAGCCTTAGAGGCGATGAGCAGTTCTTC. This codes for CASSLRGDEQFF.

The genes are TRBV10-3 and TRBJ2-5; TRBD2 might be the D (5 bases). Germline V gene lookup returns CDR1 ENHRY and CDR2 SYGVKD. Trimming removed 3 bases from V and 2 bases from J, with 13 bases in between. The CDR3 is made up of 15 amino acids. The CDR3 sequence is CAISDPGSGQETQYF. In nucleotides, the CDR3 is TGTGCCATCAGTGATCCGGGTTCGGGACAAGAGACCCAGTACTTC.

The V call is TRBV5-5, the J call TRBJ2-1; D ambiguous. The CDR3 totals 13 residues. Germline-derived CDR1 and CDR2 are SGHKS and YYEKEE (reference sequence). Trimming took 4 bases from V and 3 from J, leaving 8 bases between them. The CDR3 sequence: CASSLGNYNEQFF. In DNA form, the CDR3 reads TGTGCCAGCAGCCTAGGAAACTACAATGAGCAGTTCTTC.

The chain carries TRBV30 and TRBJ2-7; D gene ambiguous. Germline loops: CDR1 GTSNPN, CDR2 SVGIG (reference sequence). V lost 4 bases and J lost 6, with 13 bases in between. This CDR3 spans 12 amino acids. CDR3 DNA: TGTGCCTGGAAGACAAGTTATCGCGAGCAGTACTTC. This gives the protein CAWKTSYREQYF. Complete variable domain (other parts from reference TRBV30 and TRBJ2-7): SQTIHQWPATLVQPVGSPLSLECTVEGTSNPNLYWYRQAAGRGLQLLFYSVGIGQISSEVPQNLSASRPQDRQFILSSKKLLLSDSGFYLCAWKTSYREQYFGPGTRLTVT.

The chain couples TRBV7-9 to TRBJ2-2, with a weak D call TRBD2 (6 bases). Per germline, CDR1 SEHNR and CDR2 FQNEAQ (reference sequence). The germline V and J ends were trimmed by 0 bases and 0 bases, with 8 bases remaining between them. This CDR3 region has 16 residues. The DNA for the CDR3 is TGTGCCAGCAGCTTAGCGGGGGGTCCGAACACCGGGGAGCTGTTTTTT. Encoded protein: CASSLAGGPNTGELFF. Full variable domain (rest looked up from reference TRBV7-9 and TRBJ2-2): DTGVSQNPRHKITKRGQNVTFRCDPISEHNRLYWYRQTLGQGPEFLTYFQNEAQLEKSRLLSDRFSAERPKGSFSTLEIQRTEQGDSAMYLCASSLAGGPNTGELFFGEGSRLTVL.

J is TRBJ2-7 and V is TRBV6-5; D remains unclear. Trimming stripped 5 bases from V and 1 base from J, with 9 bases between. The CDR3 is 13 residues long. CDR1 and CDR2 (germline): MNHEY, SVGAGI. The CDR3 loop is CASSTDISYEQYF. DNA of the CDR3: TGTGCCAGCAGTACCGACATATCCTACGAGCAGTACTTC.

The chain joins TRBV11-2 to TRBJ1-2; no firm D call. CDR1 is SGHAT, CDR2 FQNNGV, per germline. V lost 1 base and J lost 2, with 5 bases in between. This CDR3 region has 13 residues. The CDR3 coding sequence is TGTGCCAGCAGCTTAGGACTGAACTATGGCTACACCTTC. Its translation is CASSLGLNYGYTF.

The chain links TRBV5-6 to TRBJ2-6, with D maybe TRBD1 (5 bases). The CDR3 is 18 residues long. V was clipped by 4 bases and J by 0 bases, with 17 bases between them. Germline CDR1 reads SGHDT; CDR2 reads YYEEEE. This CDR3 reads CASSPTKTVSSGANVLTF. The CDR3 region has the DNA TGTGCCAGCAGCCCGACGAAGACAGTTAGCTCTGGGGCCAACGTCCTGACTTTC.

This clone was seen only a few times. This chain joins TRBV19 and TRBJ1-4; maybe TRBD1 (6 bases). Germline V CDR1 and CDR2: LNHDA, SQIVND (reference sequence). CDR3 length: 15 residues. Trimming took 5 bases from V and 3 from J, leaving 13 bases between them. This chain's CDR3 is CASSATGRPNEKLFF. CDR3 sequence (DNA): TGTGCCAGTAGTGCCACAGGGCGGCCTAATGAAAAACTGTTTTTT.

This clone was recorded only once. The V and J genes are TRBV7-2 and TRBJ2-1; D perhaps matches TRBD1 (6 bases). The ends were cut back, 3 bases at V and 7 bases at J, with 13 bases in the middle. The CDR3 runs to 14 residues. The germline CDR1 and CDR2 sequences are SGHTA and FQGNSA. The CDR3: CASSFGRGMNEQFF. CDR3 nucleotide sequence: TGTGCCAGCAGCTTCGGCAGGGGCATGAATGAGCAGTTCTTC.

The genes are TRBV19 and TRBJ2-2, with 7 bases aligning to TRBD1. The CDR3 spans 14 residues. V gave up 7 bases and J gave up 6 bases; unmatched junction bases: 8. CDR1 and CDR2 from the germline V gene are LNHDA and SQIVND (reference sequence). The CDR3 sequence is CASKVGQWSGELFF. In DNA form, the CDR3 reads TGTGCCAGTAAAGTGGGACAGTGGTCCGGGGAGCTGTTTTTT.

J is TRBJ1-5 and V is TRBV7-2, with TRBD1 matching 8 bases. The CDR3 totals 13 residues. V lost 4 bases, J lost 8 bases, and 4 bases stayed unmatched. The germline V gene encodes CDR1 SGHTA and CDR2 FQGNSA. The CDR3, as DNA: TGTGCCAGCAGCTCCACAGGGGGAAAGCCCCAGCATTTT. As protein: CASSSTGGKPQHF.

This chain joins TRBV10-3 and TRBJ2-2, with unresolved D. CDR3 size: 14 residues. Germline assignment: CDR1 ENHRY and CDR2 SYGVKD. V lost 3 bases and J lost 0, with 5 bases in between. The CDR3 sequence is CAISDTPNTGELFF. The CDR3, as DNA: TGTGCCATCAGTGATACACCGAACACCGGGGAGCTGTTTTTT.

The chain uses TRBV2 and TRBJ2-1; 12 bases align to TRBD2. With V trimmed by 6 bases and J by 8 bases, 5 bases remained unmatched. CDR3 length equals 14 residues. Germline CDR1 and CDR2: SNHLY and FYNNEI. The CDR3 sequence: CASSRLAGVDEQFF. CDR3 DNA: TGTGCCAGCAGCCGACTAGCGGGGGTCGATGAGCAGTTCTTC.